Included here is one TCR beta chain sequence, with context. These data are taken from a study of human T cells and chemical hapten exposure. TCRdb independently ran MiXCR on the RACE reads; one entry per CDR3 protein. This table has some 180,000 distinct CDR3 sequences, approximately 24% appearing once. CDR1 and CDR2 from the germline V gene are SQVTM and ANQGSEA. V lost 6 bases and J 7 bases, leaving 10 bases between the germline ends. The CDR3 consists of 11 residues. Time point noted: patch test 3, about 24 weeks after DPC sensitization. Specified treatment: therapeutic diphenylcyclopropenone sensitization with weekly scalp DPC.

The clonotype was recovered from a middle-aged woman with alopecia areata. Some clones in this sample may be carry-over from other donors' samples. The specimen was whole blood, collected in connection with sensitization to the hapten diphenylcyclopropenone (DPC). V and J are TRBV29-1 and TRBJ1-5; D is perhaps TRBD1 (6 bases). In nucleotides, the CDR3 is TGCAGCGTCAACAGGGTCCAGCCCCAGCATTTT. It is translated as CSVNRVQPQHF. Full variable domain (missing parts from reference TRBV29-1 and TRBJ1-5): SAVISQKPSRDICQRGTSLTIQCQVDSQVTMMFWYRQQPGQSLTLIATANQGSEATYESGFVIDKFPISRPNLTFSTLTVSNMSPEDSSIYLCSVNRVQPQHFGDGTRLSIL.